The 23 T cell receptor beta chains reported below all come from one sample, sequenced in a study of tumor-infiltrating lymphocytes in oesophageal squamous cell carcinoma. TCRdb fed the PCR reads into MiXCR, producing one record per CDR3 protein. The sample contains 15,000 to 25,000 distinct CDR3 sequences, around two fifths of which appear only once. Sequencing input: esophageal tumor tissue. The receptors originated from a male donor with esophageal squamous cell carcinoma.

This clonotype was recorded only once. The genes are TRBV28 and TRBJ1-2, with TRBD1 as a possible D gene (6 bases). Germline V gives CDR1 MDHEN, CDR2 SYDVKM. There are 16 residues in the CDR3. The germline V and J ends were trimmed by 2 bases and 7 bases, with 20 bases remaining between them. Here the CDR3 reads CASSLAQAGEDPGYTF. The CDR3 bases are TGTGCCAGCAGTTTAGCCCAGGCAGGGGAGGACCCTGGCTACACCTTC.

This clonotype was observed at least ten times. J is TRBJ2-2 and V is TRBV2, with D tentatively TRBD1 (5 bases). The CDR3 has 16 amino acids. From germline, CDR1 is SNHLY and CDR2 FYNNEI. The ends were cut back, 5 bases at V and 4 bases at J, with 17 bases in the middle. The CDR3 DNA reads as TGTGCCAGCAGTCTGACAGTTCTCTCCTCCACCGGGGAGCTGTTTTTT. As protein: CASSLTVLSSTGELFF.

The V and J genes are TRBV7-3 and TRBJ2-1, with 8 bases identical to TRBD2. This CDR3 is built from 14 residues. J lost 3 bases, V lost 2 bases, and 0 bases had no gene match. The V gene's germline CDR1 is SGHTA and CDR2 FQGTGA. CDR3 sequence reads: CASSLGTSYNEQFF. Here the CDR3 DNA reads TGTGCCAGCAGCTTAGGGACTAGCTACAATGAGCAGTTCTTC.

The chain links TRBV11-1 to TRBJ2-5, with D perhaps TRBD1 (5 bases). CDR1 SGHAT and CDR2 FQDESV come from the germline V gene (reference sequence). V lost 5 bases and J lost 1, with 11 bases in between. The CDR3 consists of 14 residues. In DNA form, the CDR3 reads TGTGCCAGCAGCCTGGGGCGGATCCAAGAGACCCAGTACTTC. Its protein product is CASSLGRIQETQYF.

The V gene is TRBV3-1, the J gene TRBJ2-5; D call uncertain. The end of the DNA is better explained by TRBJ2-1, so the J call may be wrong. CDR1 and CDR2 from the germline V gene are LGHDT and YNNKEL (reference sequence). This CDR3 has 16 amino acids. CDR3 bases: TGTGCCAGCAGCCAAACGAGACTTCAAAGAAACAATGAGCAGTTCTTC. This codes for CASSQTRLQRNNEQFF.

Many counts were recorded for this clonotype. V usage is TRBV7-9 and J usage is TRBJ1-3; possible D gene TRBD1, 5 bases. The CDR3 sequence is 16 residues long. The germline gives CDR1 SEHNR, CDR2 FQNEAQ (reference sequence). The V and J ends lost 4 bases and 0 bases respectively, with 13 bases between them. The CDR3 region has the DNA TGTGCCAGCAGCTCACAGGAAACGAGCTCTGGAAACACCATATATTTT. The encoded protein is CASSSQETSSGNTIYF.

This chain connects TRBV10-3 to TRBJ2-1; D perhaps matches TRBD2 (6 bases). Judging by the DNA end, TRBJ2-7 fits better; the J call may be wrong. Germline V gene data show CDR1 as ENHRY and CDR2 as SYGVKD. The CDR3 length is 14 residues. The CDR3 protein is CAISEGGSASEQYF. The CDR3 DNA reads TGTGCCATCAGTGAGGGGGGGAGCGCAAGCGAGCAGTACTTC.

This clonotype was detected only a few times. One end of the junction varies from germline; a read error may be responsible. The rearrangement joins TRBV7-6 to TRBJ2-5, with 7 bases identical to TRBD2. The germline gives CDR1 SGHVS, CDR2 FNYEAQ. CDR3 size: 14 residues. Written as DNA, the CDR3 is TGTGCTAGCAGCTTAGGAGCGGGGCAAGAGACCCAGTACTTC. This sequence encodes CASSLGAGQETQYF.

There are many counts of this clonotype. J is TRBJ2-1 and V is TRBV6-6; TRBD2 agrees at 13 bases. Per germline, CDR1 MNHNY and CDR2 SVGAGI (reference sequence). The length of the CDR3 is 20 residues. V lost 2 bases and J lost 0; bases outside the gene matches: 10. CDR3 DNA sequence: TGTGCCAGCAGTTACCTTGGGACTAGCGGGATAGTTCGCTCCTACAATGAGCAGTTCTTC. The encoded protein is CASSYLGTSGIVRSYNEQFF.

In DNA, the CDR3 is TGTGCCATCAGCACTAGCGTTTTGGATACGCAGTATTTT. Protein: CAISTSVLDTQYF. The gene calls are TRBV10-3 and TRBJ2-3; 7 bases line up with TRBD2. The CDR3 loop spans 13 amino acids. Germline V lookup: CDR1 ENHRY, CDR2 SYGVKD. The trim removed 6 bases at V and 6 bases at J, leaving 6 bases unmatched.

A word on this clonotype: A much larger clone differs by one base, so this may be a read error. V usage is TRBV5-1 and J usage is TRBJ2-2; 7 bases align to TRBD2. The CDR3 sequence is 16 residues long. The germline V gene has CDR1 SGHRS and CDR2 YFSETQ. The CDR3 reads CVSSLRGGTDTGELFF. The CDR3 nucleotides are TGCGTCAGCAGCCTTCGGGGAGGGACGGACACCGGGGAGCTGTTTTTT. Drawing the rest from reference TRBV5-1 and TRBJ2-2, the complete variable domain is KAGVTQTPRYLIKTRGQQVTLSCSPISGHRSVSWYQQTPGQGLQFLFEYFSETQRNKGNFPGRFSGRQFSNSRSEMNVSTLELGDSALYLCVSSLRGGTDTGELFFGEGSRLTVL.

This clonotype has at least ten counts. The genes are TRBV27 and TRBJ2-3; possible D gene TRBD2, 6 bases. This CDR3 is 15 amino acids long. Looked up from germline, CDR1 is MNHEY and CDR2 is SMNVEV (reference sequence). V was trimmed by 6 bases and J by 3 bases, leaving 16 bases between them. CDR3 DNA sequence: TGTGCCAGCAGCTCACGGGGGAGCAGGACAGATACGCAGTATTTT. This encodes CASSSRGSRTDTQYF.

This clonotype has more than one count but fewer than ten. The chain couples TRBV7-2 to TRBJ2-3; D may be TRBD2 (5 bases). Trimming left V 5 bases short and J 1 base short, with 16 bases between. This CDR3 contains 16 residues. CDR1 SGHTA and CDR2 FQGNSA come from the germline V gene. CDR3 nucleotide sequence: TGTGCCAGCAGCCAATCGCCGGGAAGTGGCACAGATACGCAGTATTTT. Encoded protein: CASSQSPGSGTDTQYF.

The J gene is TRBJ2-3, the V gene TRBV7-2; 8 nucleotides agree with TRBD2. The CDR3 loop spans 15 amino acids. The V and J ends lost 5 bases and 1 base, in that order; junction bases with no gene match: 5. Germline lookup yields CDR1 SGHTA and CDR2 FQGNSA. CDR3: CASSRTGLGTDTQYF. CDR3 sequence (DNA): TGTGCCAGCAGCCGTACGGGACTAGGCACAGATACGCAGTATTTT.

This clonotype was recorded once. CDR3 nucleotides: TGTGCCAGCAGTTGGTCCAGCTCCTACAATGAGCAGTTCTTC. It codes for CASSWSSSYNEQFF. This chain connects TRBV6-8 to TRBJ2-1; D not certain. CDR1 and CDR2 (germline): MNHGY, SAAAGT. V was shortened by 4 bases and J by 0 bases, with 7 bases between the two germline ends. This CDR3 comprises 14 residues.

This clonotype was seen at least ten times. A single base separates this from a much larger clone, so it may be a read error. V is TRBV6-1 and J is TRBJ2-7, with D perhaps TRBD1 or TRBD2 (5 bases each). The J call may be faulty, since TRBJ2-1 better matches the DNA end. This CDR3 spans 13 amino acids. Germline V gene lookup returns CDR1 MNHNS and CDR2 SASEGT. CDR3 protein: CASSWDRSYEQFF. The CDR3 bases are TGTGCCAGCAGTTGGGACCGATCCTACGAGCAGTTCTTC.

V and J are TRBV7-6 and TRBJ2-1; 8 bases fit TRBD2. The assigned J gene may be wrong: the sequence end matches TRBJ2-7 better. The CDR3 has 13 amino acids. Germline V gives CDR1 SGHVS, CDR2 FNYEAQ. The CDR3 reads CASSVGLVNEQYF. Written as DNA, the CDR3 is TGTGCCAGCAGCGTGGGACTAGTTAATGAGCAGTACTTC.

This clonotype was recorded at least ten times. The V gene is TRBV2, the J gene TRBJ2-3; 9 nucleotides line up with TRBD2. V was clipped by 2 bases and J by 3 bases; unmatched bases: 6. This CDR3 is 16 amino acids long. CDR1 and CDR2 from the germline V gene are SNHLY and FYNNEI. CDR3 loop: CASSELAGTGTDTQYF. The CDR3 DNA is TGTGCCAGCAGTGAACTAGCGGGAACTGGTACAGATACGCAGTATTTT.

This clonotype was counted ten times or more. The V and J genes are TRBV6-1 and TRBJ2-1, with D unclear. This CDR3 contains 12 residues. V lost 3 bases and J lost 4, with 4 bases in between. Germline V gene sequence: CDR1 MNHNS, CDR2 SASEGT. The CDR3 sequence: CASSDVYNEQFF. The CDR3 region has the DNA TGTGCCAGCAGTGACGTATACAATGAGCAGTTCTTC.

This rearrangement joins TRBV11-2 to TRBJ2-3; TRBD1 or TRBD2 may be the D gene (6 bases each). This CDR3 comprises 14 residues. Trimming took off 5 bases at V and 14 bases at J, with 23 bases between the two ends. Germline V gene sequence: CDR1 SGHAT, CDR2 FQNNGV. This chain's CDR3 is CASSQMGGRETRYF. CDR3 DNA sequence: TGTGCCAGCAGCCAAATGGGGGGCAGGGAGACCCGGTATTTT. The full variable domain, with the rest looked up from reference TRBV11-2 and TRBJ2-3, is EAGVAQSPRYKIIEKRQSVAFWCNPISGHATLYWYQQILGQGPKLLIQFQNNGVVDDSQLPKDRFSAERLKGVDSTLKIQPAKLEDSAVYLCASSQMGGRETRYFGPGTRLTVL.

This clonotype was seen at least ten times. The CDR3 sequence: CASSPLAGEQFF. The CDR3 nucleotides read TGTGCCAGCAGTCCGCTAGCGGGAGAGCAGTTCTTC. The chain has TRBV6-1 and TRBJ2-1, with 9 bases fitting TRBD2. Germline CDR1 and CDR2: MNHNS and SASEGT. V lost 5 bases, J lost 10 bases, and 3 bases stayed unmatched. The CDR3 covers 12 residues.

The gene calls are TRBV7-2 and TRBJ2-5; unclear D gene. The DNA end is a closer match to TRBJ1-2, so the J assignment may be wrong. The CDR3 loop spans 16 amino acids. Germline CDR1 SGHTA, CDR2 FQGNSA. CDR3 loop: CASSLVGGRANYGYTF. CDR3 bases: TGTGCCAGCAGCTTAGTGGGAGGGCGGGCTAACTATGGCTACACCTTC.

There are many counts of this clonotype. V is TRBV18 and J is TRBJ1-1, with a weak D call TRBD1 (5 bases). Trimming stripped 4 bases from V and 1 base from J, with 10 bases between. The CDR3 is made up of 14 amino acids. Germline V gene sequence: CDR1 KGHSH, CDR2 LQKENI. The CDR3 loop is CASSRGGENTEAFF. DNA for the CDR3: TGTGCCAGCTCACGGGGGGGAGAGAACACTGAAGCTTTCTTT.